This T cell receptor beta chain was identified during a study of T cell changes during pregnancy in multiple sclerosis (dated by TCRdb to the late 2010s). In the study overall: The study looked at changes in the T cell repertoire across pregnancy in women with multiple sclerosis.

Notes on this clone: Which antigen it targets is not known. It has no much larger one-base neighbor in the sample; base qualities were not kept.

CDR1 SGHKS and CDR2 YYEKEE are derived from the germline V gene (reference sequence). A distance of 8 bases separates the germline ends of V and J, which lose 1 base and 3 bases respectively. The CDR3 runs 15 residues from the cysteine to the phenylalanine. Here the CDR3 DNA is all that survives: 45 bases in frame from base 1. Libraries were built with the immunoSEQ multiplex PCR assay. The table comes from immuneACCESS by way of TCRdb, which keeps in-frame sequences with V and J called. Part of the clones is missing from these tables; in studies checked, under half for an unresolved V gene and the rest for unknown reasons. The sample table contains about 80,000 clones; only one count was recorded for approximately 95% of them. 0.8% to 1% of the sample rests with the top ten.

Sequenced material: peripheral blood, taken in the second trimester of pregnancy. This chain joins TRBV5-5 to TRBJ2-6; TRBD2 is a possible D gene, resting on 5 matching bases. This sequence originates from a female donor in good health, enrolled as a control in a pregnancy study. The sequenced DNA is TGTGCCAGCAGCTTGTGGGGAGATGGGGCCAACGTCCTGACTTTC. Its amino acids are CASSLWGDGANVLTF.